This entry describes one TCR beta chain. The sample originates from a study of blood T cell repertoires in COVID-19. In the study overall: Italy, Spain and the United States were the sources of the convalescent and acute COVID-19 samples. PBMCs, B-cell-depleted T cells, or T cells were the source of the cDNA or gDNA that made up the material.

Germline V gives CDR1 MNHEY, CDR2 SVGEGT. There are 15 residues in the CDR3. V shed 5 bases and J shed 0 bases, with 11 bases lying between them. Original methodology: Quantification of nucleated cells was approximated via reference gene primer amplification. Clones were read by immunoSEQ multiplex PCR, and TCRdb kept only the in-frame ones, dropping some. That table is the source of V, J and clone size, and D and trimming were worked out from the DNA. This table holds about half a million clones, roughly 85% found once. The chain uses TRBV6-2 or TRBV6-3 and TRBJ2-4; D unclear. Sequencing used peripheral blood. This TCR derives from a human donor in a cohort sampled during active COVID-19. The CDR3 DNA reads TGTGCCAGCAGTAGTTCTATGATAGCCAAAAACATTCAGTACTTC. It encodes CASSSSMIAKNIQYF.